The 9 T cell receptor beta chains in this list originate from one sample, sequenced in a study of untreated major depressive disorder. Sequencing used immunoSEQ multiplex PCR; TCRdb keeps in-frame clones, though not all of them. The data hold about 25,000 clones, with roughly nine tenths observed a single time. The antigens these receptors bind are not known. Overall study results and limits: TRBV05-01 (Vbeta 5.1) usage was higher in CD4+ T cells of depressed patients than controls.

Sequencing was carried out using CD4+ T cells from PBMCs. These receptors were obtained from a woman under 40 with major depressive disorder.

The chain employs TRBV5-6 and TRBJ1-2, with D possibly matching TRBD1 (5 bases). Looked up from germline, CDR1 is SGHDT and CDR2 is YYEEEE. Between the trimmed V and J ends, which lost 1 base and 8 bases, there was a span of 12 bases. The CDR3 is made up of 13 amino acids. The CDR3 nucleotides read TGTGCCAGCAGCTTGTTGGAGGGGATCGGCTACACCTTC. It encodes CASSLLEGIGYTF.

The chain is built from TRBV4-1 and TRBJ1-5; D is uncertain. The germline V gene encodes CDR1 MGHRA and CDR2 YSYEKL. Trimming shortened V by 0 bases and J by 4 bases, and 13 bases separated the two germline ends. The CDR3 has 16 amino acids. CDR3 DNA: TGCGCCAGCAGCCAAGAGATTGCGGGAAGGAATCAGCCCCAGCATTTT. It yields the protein CASSQEIAGRNQPQHF.

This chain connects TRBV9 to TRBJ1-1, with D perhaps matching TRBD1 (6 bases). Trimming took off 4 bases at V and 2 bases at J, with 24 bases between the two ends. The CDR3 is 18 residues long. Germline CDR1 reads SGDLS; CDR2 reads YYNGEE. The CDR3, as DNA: TGTGCCAGCAGCCTCGGAGGGGGGGCAGGTTCACTTAACACTGAAGCTTTCTTT. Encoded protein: CASSLGGGAGSLNTEAFF.

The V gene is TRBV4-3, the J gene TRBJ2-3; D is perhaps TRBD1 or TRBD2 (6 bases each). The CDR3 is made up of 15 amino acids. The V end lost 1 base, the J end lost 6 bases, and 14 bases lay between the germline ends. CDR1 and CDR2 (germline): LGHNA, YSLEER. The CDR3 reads CASSQGGAVRDTQYF. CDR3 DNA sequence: TGCGCCAGCAGCCAAGGGGGGGCGGTGCGGGATACGCAGTATTTT.

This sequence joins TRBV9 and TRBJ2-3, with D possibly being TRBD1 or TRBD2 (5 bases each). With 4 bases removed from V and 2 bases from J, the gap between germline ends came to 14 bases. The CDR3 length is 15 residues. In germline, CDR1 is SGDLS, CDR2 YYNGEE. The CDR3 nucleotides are TGTGCCAGCAGCCCCGGGGCGTATAACACAGATACGCAGTATTTT. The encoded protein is CASSPGAYNTDTQYF. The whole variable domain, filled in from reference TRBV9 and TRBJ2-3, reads DSGVTQTPKHLITATGQRVTLRCSPRSGDLSVYWYQQSLDQGLQFLIQYYNGEERAKGNILERFSAQQFPDLHSELNLSSLELGDSALYFCASSPGAYNTDTQYFGPGTRLTVL.

The CDR3 DNA sequence: TGTGCCAGCTCCCAAGGACAGCCACACACTGAAGCTTTCTTT. Encoded protein: CASSQGQPHTEAFF. The chain is built from TRBV18 and TRBJ1-1, with D possibly being TRBD1 (6 bases). V was pared by 6 bases and J by 3 bases, with 14 bases between. This CDR3 has 14 amino acids. Germline CDR1 reads KGHSH; CDR2 reads LQKENI.

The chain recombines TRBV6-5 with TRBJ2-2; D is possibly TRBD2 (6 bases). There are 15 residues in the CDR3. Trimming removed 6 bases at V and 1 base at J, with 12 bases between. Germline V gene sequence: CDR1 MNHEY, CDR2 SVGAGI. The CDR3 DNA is TGTGCCAGCAGCGTGACCGGGGGGAACACCGGGGAGCTGTTTTTT. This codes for CASSVTGGNTGELFF.

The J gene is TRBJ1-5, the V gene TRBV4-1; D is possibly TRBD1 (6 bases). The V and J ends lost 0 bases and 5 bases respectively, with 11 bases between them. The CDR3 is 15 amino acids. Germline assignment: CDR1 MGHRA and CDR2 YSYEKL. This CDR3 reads CASSQDRQGYQPQHF. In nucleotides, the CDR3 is TGCGCCAGCAGCCAAGATCGCCAGGGGTATCAGCCCCAGCATTTT.

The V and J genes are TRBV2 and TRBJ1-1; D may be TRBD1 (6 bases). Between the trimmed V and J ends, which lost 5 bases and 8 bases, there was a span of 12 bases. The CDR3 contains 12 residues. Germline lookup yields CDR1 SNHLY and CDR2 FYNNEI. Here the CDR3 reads CASSLRGSEAFF. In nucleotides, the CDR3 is TGTGCCAGCAGTCTGAGGGGGTCAGAAGCTTTCTTT.